The following is a T cell receptor (beta chain) sequence with its context. What it binds is not known. This CDR3 has 15 residues. Between the trimmed V and J ends, which lost 5 bases and 5 bases, there was a span of 16 bases. Germline CDR1 is MNHEY and CDR2 is SVGEGT. Described treatment: around 19 received Ad26.COV2.S at low or high dose, single or two shots; 5 received placebo; per-sample allocation not given. Samples came from day 63 after the first vaccine or placebo injection. An Ad26 vector expressing Wuhan-strain SARS-CoV-2 spike constituted the vaccine. Using immunoSEQ multiplex PCR, the repertoire was profiled, and TCRdb retains in-frame clones only, with some absent. The top ten hold 5.5% of the sample, which has about 330,000 clones, roughly 90% seen once. The entry originates in a study of Ad26.COV2.S vaccination and SARS-CoV-2 variants. Study-wide context: The donor belonged to the COV1001 Ad26.COV2.S trial arm. Points from the study as a whole: People who got the vaccine or the placebo had similar non-spike TCR breadth. Greater spike-specific TCR breadth was seen in vaccine recipients than in placebo recipients.

The sample was peripheral blood, taken in a trial of Ad26.COV2.S vaccine versus placebo. The source of this sequence is a person aged 18 to 65 who received the Ad26.COV2.S COVID-19 vaccine or a placebo. The chain links TRBV6-2 or TRBV6-3 to TRBJ2-1; possible D gene TRBD2, 6 bases. CDR3 in amino acids: CASSRLGRGDNEQFF. CDR3 DNA sequence: TGTGCCAGCAGTCGACTAGGACGGGGTGACAATGAGCAGTTCTTC.